This T cell receptor beta chain was identified in a study of T cell repertoires in cytomegalovirus infection. TCRdb re-called the reads through MiXCR, storing one row per CDR3 protein. The sample includes approximately 910,000 distinct CDR3 sequences, under 40% seen only once; the top ten take roughly 13%. This CDR3 region has 14 residues. V shed 6 bases and J 5 bases; nucleotides not matched to a gene: 5. Germline V CDR1 and CDR2: MRHNA, SNTAGT. This clonotype has a count of ten or more. Antigen specificity is unknown. The chain combines TRBV6-4 with TRBJ2-2, with 8 positions matching TRBD1. The sequence derives from a human donor in good health (CMV status not recorded). Some clones in this sample may be carry-over from other donors' samples. The sample here was cultured CD8+ T cells from PBMCs, taken from culture after CMV antigen stimulation. The CDR3 DNA sequence: TGTGCCAGCAGCGCCACAGGGGGAACCGGGGAGCTGTTTTTT. Translated: CASSATGGTGELFF.